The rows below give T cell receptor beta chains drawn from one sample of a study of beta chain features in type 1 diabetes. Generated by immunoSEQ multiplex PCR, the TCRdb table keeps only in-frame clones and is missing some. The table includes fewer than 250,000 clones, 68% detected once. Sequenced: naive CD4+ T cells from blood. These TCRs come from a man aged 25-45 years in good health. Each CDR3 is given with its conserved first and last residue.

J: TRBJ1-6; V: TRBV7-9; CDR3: CASSAAGNSPLHF
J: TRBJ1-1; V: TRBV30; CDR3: CAWSVWRGNAEAFF
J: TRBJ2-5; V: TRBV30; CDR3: CARRLASQETQYF
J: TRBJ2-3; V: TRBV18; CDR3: CASSQGQPPDTQYF
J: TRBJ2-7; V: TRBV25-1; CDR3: CASSGPPTYEQYF
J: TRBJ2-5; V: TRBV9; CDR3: CASSVAGLGGETQYF
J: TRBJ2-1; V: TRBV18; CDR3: CASSPRLAGDNEQFF
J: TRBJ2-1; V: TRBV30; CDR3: CAWSAVGAQQFF
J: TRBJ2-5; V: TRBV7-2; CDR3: CASSLLGGSPETQYF
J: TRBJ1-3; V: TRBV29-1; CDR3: CSVELRLLSGNTIYF
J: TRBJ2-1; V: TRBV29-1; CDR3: CSVASSYNEQFF
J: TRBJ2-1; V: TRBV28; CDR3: CASSSDSNEQFF
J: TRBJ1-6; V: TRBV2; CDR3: CASSDSGVLLHF
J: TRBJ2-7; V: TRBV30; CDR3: CAWRPEDPGYEQYF
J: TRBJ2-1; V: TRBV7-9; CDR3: CATQQLAYNEQFF
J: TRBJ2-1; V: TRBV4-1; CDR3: CASTPRDSYNEQFF
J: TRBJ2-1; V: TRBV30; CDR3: CAWRRQDSYNEQFF
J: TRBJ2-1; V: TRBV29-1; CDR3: CSVGKGYNEQFF